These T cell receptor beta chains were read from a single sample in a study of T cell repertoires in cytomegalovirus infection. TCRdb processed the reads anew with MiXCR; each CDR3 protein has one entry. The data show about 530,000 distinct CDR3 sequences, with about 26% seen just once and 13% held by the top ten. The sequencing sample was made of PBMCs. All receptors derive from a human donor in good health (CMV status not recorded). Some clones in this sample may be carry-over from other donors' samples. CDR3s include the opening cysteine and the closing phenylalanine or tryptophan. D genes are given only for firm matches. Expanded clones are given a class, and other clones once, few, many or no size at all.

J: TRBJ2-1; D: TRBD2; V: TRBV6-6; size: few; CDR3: CASSGLAGIGGEQFF; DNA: TGTGCCAGCAGTGGGTTAGCGGGGATTGGGGGTGAGCAGTTCTTC
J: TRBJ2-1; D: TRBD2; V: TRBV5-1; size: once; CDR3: CASSFELAGNNEQFF; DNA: TGCGCCAGCAGCTTCGAGCTAGCGGGAAACAATGAGCAGTTCTTC
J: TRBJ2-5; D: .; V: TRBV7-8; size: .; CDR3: CASSLQGMETQYF; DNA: TGTGCCAGCAGCTTACAGGGTATGGAGACCCAGTACTTC
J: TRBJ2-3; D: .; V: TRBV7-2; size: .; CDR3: CASSFRGTNTQYF; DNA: TGTGCCAGCAGCTTTCGGGGCACAAATACGCAGTATTTT
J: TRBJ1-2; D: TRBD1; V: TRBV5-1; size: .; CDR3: CASSWGQTYGYTF; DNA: TGCGCCAGCAGCTGGGGACAGACCTATGGCTACACCTTC
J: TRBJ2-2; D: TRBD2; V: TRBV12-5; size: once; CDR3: CASGLSGRSGELFF; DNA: TGTGCTAGTGGTTTGTCCGGGAGGTCCGGGGAGCTGTTTTTT
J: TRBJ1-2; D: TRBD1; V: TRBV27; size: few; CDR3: CASRNTGTGGYTF; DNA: TGTGCCAGCAGGAATACAGGGACAGGCGGCTACACCTTC
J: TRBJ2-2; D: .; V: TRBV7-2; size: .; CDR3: CASSLASGELFF; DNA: TGTGCCAGCAGCTTAGCTTCCGGGGAGCTGTTTTTT
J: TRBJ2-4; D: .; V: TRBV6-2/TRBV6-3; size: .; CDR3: CASSYGAFVAKNIQYF; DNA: TGTGCCAGCAGTTATGGGGCCTTCGTAGCCAAAAACATTCAGTACTTC
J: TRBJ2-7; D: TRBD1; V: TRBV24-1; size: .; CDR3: CATSPSVGQGPGEQYF; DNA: TGTGCCACCAGTCCGTCTGTAGGACAGGGGCCGGGAGAGCAGTACTTC
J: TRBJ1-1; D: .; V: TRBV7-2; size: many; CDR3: CASSRRQADTEAFF; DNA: TGTGCCAGCAGCCGACGACAGGCGGACACTGAAGCTTTCTTT
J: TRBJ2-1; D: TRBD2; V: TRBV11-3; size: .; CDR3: CASSQRGTSGIGEQFF; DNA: TGTGCCAGCAGCCAACGCGGGACTAGCGGGATAGGTGAGCAGTTCTTC
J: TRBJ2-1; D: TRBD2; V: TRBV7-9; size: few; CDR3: CASSFKLSGDTYNEQFF; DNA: TGTGCCAGCAGCTTTAAACTTAGCGGGGATACCTACAATGAGCAGTTCTTC
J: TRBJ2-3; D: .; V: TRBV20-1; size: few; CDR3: CSARPPAVDTQYF; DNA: TGCAGTGCTAGACCCCCGGCGGTAGATACGCAGTATTTT
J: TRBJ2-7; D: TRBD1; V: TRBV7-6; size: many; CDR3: CASSLGTGGSEQYF; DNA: TGTGCCAGCAGCCTCGGGACAGGGGGTAGCGAGCAGTACTTC
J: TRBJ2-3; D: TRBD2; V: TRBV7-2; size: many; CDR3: CASSLRLAGGGTDTQYF; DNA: TGTGCCAGCAGCTTACGACTAGCGGGAGGGGGCACAGATACGCAGTATTTT
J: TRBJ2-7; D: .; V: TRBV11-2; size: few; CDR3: CASSPLISYEQYF; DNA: TGTGCCAGCAGCCCCCTTATTTCCTACGAGCAGTACTTC
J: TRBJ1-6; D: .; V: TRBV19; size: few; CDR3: CASTPGTYNSPLHF; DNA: TGTGCCAGTACACCTGGGACTTATAATTCACCCCTCCACTTT
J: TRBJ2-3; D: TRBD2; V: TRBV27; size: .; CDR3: CASSFVAGGPTDTQYF; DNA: TGTGCCAGCAGTTTTGTAGCGGGAGGTCCTACAGATACGCAGTATTTT
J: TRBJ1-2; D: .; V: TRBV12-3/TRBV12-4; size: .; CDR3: CASSELGYGYTF; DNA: TGTGCCAGCAGTGAGTTGGGGTATGGCTACACCTTC
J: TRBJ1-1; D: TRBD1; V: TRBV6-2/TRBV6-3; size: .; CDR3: CASSYGRDRVYTEVFF; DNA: TGTGCCAGCAGTTACGGGAGGGACAGAGTTTACACTGAAGTTTTCTTC
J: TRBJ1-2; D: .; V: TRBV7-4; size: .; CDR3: CAGGTRPPSTSDYGYTF; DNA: TGTGCCGGCGGGACGCGGCCTCCGTCTACTAGCGACTATGGCTACACCTTC
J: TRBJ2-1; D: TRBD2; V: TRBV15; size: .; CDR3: CATSREATSAYNEQFF; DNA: TGTGCCACCAGCAGAGAGGCGACTAGCGCGTACAATGAGCAGTTCTTC
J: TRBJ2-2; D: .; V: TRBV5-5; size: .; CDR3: CASSLLGAGGTSTGELFF; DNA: TGTGCCAGCAGCTTGTTAGGGGCAGGCGGAACGAGCACCGGGGAGCTGTTTTTT
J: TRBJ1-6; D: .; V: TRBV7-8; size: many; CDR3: CASSLVQSNSPLHF; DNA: TGTGCCAGCAGCTTAGTACAGAGTAATTCACCCCTCCACTTT
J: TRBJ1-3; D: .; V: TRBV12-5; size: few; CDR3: CASGFGGGLGNTIYF; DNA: TGTGCTAGTGGTTTCGGCGGGGGGCTAGGAAACACCATATATTTT
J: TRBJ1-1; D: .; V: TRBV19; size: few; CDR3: CASSPQLGRNTEAFF; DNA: TGTGCCAGTAGTCCCCAGCTGGGGAGGAACACTGAAGCTTTCTTT
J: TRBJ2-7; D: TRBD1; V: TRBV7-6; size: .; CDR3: CASSKKTGNSEQYF; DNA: TGTGCCAGCAGCAAAAAGACAGGGAATAGCGAGCAGTACTTC
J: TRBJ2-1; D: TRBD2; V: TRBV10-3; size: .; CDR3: CATLRTSGRSEQFF; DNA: TGTGCCACCCTTAGGACTAGCGGGAGGAGTGAGCAGTTCTTC
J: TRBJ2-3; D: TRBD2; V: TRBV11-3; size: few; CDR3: CASSFTLGLAGGTDTQYF; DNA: TGTGCCAGCAGCTTTACCCTCGGACTAGCGGGAGGGACAGATACGCAGTATTTT
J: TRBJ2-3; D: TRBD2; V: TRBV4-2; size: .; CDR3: CASSQRTSGTDTQYF; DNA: TGTGCCAGCAGCCAGCGGACTAGCGGCACAGATACGCAGTATTTT
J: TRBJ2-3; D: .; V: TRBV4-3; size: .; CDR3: CASSLSSWSADTQYF; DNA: TGCGCCAGCAGCCTGTCCAGCTGGAGTGCAGATACGCAGTATTTT
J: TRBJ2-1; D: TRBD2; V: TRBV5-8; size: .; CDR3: CASSLKGGREDEQFF; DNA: TGTGCCAGCAGCTTGAAAGGCGGGAGGGAAGATGAGCAGTTCTTC
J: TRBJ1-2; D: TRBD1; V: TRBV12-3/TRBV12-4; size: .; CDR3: CASSLALRGLNYGYTF; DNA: TGTGCCAGCAGTTTAGCGCTCAGGGGGCTTAACTATGGCTACACCTTC
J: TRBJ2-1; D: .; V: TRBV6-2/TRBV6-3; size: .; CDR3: CATSLLVAFNEQFF; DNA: TGTGCCACCTCACTCCTTGTAGCGTTCAATGAGCAGTTCTTC
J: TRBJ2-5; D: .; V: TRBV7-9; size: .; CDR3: CASSTWQAQETQYF; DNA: TGTGCCAGCAGCACCTGGCAGGCCCAAGAGACCCAGTACTTC
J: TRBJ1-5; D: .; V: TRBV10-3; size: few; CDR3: CAISPTDSNQPQHF; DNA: TGTGCCATCAGTCCGACAGATAGTAATCAGCCCCAGCATTTT
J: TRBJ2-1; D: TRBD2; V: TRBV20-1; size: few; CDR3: CSARSPGLAGGNEQFF; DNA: TGCAGTGCTAGATCCCCCGGACTAGCGGGAGGCAATGAGCAGTTCTTC
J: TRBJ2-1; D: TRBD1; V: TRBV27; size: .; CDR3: CASTITGANEQFF; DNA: TGTGCCAGCACCATTACAGGGGCCAATGAGCAGTTCTTC
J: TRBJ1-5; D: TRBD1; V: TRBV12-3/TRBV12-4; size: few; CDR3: CASSLQGVRQPQHF; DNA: TGTGCCAGCAGTTTACAGGGGGTTCGGCAGCCCCAGCATTTT
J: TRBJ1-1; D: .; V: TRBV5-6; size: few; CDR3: CASSETVIMNTEAFF; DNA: TGTGCCAGCAGCGAGACCGTGATCATGAACACTGAAGCTTTCTTT
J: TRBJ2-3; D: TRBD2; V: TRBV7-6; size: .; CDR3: CASSQRTSGTAQYF; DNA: TGTGCCAGCAGCCAGAGGACTAGCGGGACGGCGCAGTATTTT
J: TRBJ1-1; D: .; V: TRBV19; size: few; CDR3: CASSISGAGGTEAFF; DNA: TGTGCCAGTAGTATTTCGGGGGCCGGAGGCACTGAAGCTTTCTTT
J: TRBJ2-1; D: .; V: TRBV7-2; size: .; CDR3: CASSGGANRNEQFF; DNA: TGTGCCAGCAGCGGGGGAGCAAATAGGAATGAGCAGTTCTTC
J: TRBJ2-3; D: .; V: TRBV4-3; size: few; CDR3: CASSREQADTQYF; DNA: TGCGCCAGCAGCCGAGAGCAGGCAGATACGCAGTATTTT
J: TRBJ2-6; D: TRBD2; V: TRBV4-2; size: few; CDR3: CASRGLAGFSGANVLTF; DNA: TGTGCCAGCAGAGGACTAGCGGGGTTTTCTGGGGCCAACGTCCTGACTTTC
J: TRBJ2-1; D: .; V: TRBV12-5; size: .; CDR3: CASGLAGDEQFF; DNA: TGTGCTAGTGGTTTGGCAGGGGATGAGCAGTTCTTC
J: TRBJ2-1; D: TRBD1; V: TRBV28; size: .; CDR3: CASRTGQGAYNEQFF; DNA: TGTGCCAGCAGAACGGGACAGGGGGCCTACAATGAGCAGTTCTTC
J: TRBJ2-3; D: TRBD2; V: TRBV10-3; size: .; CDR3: CAIRREEDTQYF; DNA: TGTGCCATCAGGCGGGAGGAAGATACGCAGTATTTT
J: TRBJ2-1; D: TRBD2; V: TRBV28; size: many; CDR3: CASSAWTSGFHNEQFF; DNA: TGTGCCAGCAGTGCATGGACTAGCGGGTTCCACAATGAGCAGTTCTTC
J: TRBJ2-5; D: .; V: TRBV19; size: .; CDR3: CASTEGFQETQYF; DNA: TGTGCCAGTACCGAGGGCTTCCAAGAGACCCAGTACTTC
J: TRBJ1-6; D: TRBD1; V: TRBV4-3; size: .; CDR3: CASSQVTGAASPLHF; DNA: TGCGCCAGCAGCCAAGTGACAGGGGCCGCCTCACCCCTCCACTTT
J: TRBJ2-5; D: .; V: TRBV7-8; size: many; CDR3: CASSLAYTGETQYF; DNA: TGTGCCAGCAGCTTAGCTTATACGGGGGAGACCCAGTACTTC
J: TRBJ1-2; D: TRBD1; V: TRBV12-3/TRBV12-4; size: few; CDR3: CASSPTGDGYGYTF; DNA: TGTGCCAGCAGCCCGACAGGGGACGGCTATGGCTACACCTTC
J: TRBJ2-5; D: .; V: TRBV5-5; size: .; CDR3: CASTLGEPYQETQYF; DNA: TGTGCCAGCACCTTGGGGGAACCTTACCAAGAGACCCAGTACTTC